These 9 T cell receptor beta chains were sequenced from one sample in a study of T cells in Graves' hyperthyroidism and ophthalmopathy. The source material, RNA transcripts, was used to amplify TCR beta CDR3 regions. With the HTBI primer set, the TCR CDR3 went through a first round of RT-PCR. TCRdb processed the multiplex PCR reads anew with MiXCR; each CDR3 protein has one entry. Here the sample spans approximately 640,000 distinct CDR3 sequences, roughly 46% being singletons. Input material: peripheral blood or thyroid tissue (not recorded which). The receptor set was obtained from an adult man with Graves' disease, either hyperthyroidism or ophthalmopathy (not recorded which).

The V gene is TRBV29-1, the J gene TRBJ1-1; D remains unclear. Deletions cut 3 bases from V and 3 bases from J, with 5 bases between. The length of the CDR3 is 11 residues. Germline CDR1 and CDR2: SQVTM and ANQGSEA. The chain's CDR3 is CSVDFYTEAFF. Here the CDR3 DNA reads TGCAGCGTTGATTTTTACACTGAAGCTTTCTTT.

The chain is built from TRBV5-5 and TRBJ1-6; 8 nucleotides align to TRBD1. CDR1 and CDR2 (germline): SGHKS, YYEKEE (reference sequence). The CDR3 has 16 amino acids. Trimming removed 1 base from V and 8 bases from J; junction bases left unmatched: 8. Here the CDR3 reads CASSLNRGGFYSPLHF. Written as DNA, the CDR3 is TGTGCCAGCAGCTTGAACAGGGGGGGCTTCTATTCACCCCTCCACTTT.

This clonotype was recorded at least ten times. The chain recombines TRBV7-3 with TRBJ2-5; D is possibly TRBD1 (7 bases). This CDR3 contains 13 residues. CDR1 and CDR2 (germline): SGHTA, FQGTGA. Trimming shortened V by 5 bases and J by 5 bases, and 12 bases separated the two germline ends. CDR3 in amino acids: CASSRRGLETQYF. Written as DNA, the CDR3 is TGTGCCAGCAGCCGGAGGGGGCTGGAGACCCAGTACTTC.

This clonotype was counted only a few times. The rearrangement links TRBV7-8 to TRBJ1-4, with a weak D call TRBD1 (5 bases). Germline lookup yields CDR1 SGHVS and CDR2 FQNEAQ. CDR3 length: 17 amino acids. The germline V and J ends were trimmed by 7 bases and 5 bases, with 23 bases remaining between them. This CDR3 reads CASTNYGLGQSNEKLFF. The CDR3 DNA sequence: TGTGCCAGCACCAATTACGGTCTAGGACAATCGAATGAAAAACTGTTTTTT.

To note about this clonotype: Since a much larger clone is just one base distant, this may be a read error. CDR3 coding DNA: TGTGCCAGTGGTAGGTTGTCGGGTAATGAAAAACTGTTTTTT. It is translated as CASGRLSGNEKLFF. The J gene is TRBJ1-4, the V gene TRBV19; D ambiguous. The CDR3 has 14 residues. V was trimmed by 8 bases and J by 4 bases, leaving 14 bases between them. The germline V gene has CDR1 LNHDA and CDR2 SQIVND (reference sequence). Looking up the rest from reference TRBV19 and TRBJ1-4 gives the full variable domain: DGGITQSPKYLFRKEGQNVTLSCEQNLNHDAMYWYRQDPGQGLRLIYYSQIVNDFQKGDIAEGYSVSREKKESFPLTVTSAQKNPTAFYLCASGRLSGNEKLFFGSGTQLSVL.

In DNA form, the CDR3 reads TGTGCCAGCAGCAGTCGCGAGGGGATGGCGGGGGGCGGAGAGACCCAGTACTTC. Translated: CASSSREGMAGGGETQYF. V is TRBV7-9 and J is TRBJ2-5; 8 bases are a match to TRBD2. This CDR3 region has 18 residues. Germline V gene data show CDR1 as SEHNR and CDR2 as FQNEAQ (reference sequence). Trimming removed 5 bases from V and 4 bases from J; junction bases left unmatched: 18.

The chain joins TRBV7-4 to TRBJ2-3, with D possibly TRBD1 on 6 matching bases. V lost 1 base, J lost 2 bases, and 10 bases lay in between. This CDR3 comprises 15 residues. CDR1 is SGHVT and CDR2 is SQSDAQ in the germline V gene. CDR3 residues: CASSLDRESTDTQYF. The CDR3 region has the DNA TGTGCCAGCAGCTTAGACAGGGAATCCACAGATACGCAGTATTTT. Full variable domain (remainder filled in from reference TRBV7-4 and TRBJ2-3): GAGVSQSPRYKVAKRGRDVALRCDSISGHVTLYWYRQTLGQGSEVLTYSQSDAQRDKSGRPSGRFSAERPERSVSTLKIQRTEQGDSAVYLCASSLDRESTDTQYFGPGTRLTVL.

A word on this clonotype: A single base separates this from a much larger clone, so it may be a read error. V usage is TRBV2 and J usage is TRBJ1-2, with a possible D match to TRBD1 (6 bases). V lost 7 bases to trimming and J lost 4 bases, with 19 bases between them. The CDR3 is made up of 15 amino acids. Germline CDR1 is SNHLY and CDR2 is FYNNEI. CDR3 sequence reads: CASKAQGPSSYGYTF. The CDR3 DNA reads TGTGCCAGCAAGGCCCAGGGGCCGAGCTCCTATGGCTACACCTTC.

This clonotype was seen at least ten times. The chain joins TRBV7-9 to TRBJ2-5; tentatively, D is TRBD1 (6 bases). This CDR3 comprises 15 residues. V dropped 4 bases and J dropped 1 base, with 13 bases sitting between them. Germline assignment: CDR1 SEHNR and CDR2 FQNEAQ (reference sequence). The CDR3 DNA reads TGTGCCAGCAGCTACCTGACAGGAACCCAAGAGACCCAGTACTTC. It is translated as CASSYLTGTQETQYF.